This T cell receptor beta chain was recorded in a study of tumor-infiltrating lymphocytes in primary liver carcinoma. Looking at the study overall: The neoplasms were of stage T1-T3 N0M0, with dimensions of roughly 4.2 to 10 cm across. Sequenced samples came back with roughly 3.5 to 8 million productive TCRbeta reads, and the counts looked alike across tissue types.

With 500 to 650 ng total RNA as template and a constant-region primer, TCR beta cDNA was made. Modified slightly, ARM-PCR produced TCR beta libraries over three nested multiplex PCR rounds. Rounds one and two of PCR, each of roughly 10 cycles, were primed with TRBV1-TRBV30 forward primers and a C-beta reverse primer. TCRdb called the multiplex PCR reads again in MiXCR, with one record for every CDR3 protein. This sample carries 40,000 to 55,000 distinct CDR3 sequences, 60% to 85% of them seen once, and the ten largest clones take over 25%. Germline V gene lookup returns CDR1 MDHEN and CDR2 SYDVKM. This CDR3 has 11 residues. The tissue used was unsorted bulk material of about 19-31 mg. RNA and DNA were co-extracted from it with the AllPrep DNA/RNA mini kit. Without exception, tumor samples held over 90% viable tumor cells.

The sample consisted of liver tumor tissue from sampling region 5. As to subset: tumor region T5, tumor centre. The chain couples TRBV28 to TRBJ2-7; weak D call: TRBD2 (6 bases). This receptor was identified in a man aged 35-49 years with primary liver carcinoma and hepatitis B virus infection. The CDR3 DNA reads TGTGCTAGCGGCAATTCCCACGAGCAGTACTTC. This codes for CASGNSHEQYF.